Listed below are T cell receptor beta chains from one sample, sequenced in a study of T cells after yellow fever vaccination. TCRdb fed the 5' RACE reads into MiXCR, producing one record per CDR3 protein. The sample has about 630,000 distinct CDR3 sequences; 9% to 15% are singletons. This material consisted of PBMCs, taken on the day of the yellow fever booster vaccination. Receptor source: a man younger than 40 who received the YFV17D yellow fever vaccine. CDR3s include the opening cysteine and the closing phenylalanine or tryptophan. The order of the fields is V gene, clone size, D gene, J gene, CDR3 protein, CDR3 DNA. A D gene is named only where the DNA matches it firmly. Clone size appears in some rows only: once, few, many, or a class for an expanded clone.

TRBV20-1	.	TRBD2	TRBJ2-1	CSAPTSGSLDEQFF	TGCAGTGCTCCGACTAGCGGGAGTCTGGATGAGCAGTTCTTC
TRBV13	.	.	TRBJ2-1	CASRVQSRGEQFF	TGTGCCAGCAGAGTCCAGTCCCGTGGTGAGCAGTTCTTC
TRBV5-1	few	.	TRBJ2-1	CASSSQRGAYNEQFF	TGCGCCAGCAGCTCGCAGAGGGGCGCCTACAATGAGCAGTTCTTC
TRBV6-1	few	.	TRBJ2-5	CASSDAVKVTQYF	TGTGCCAGCAGTGATGCGGTCAAAGTGACCCAGTACTTC
TRBV11-2	.	.	TRBJ2-5	CASSSQGQIQETQYF	TGTGCCAGCAGCTCCCAAGGACAGATCCAAGAGACCCAGTACTTC
TRBV12-3/TRBV12-4	few	.	TRBJ2-1	CASIRIAGGRDNEQFF	TGTGCCAGCATCAGAATCGCCGGGGGCAGGGACAATGAGCAGTTCTTC
TRBV6-5	.	.	TRBJ2-7	CASSYSGPGGYEQYF	TGTGCCAGCAGTTACTCAGGTCCTGGAGGTTACGAGCAGTACTTC
TRBV5-1	.	.	TRBJ2-1	CASSLAFTRSSYNEQFF	TGCGCCAGCAGCTTGGCCTTTACGAGGAGCTCCTACAATGAGCAGTTCTTC
TRBV6-5	few	.	TRBJ1-2	CASSYLDSSNYGYTF	TGTGCCAGCAGTTACCTGGACAGCTCCAACTATGGCTACACCTTC
TRBV6-1	.	.	TRBJ1-1	CASSEFGGVRTEAFF	TGTGCCAGCAGTGAGTTTGGGGGGGTTAGGACTGAAGCTTTCTTT
TRBV6-1	few	.	TRBJ2-1	CATSRGASYNEQFF	TGTGCCACTTCACGCGGGGCGTCCTACAATGAGCAGTTCTTC
TRBV5-1	.	TRBD1	TRBJ2-7	CATPRDVGTVTYEQYF	TGCGCCACACCCAGGGATGTAGGGACAGTAACCTACGAGCAGTACTTC
TRBV27	many	TRBD2	TRBJ2-2	CASGLAGGTGELFF	TGTGCTAGCGGCCTGGCGGGAGGCACCGGGGAGCTGTTTTTT
TRBV4-3	few	TRBD2	TRBJ2-1	CASSQVLSGGTPGEQFF	TGCGCCAGCAGCCAAGTCCTGTCGGGAGGGACTCCGGGGGAGCAGTTCTTC
TRBV7-8	.	.	TRBJ2-2	CASSLARRLSTGELFF	TGTGCCAGCAGCTTAGCGCGACGATTGTCCACCGGGGAGCTGTTTTTT
TRBV14	.	.	TRBJ1-4	CASSQGTATNEKLFF	TGTGCCAGCAGCCAGGGGACGGCAACTAATGAAAAACTGTTTTTT
TRBV5-4	.	.	TRBJ2-1	CASSLKTGPPYNEQFF	TGTGCCAGCAGCTTAAAAACGGGGCCACCTTACAATGAGCAGTTCTTC
TRBV27	few	TRBD2	TRBJ2-2	CTSSSGNTGELFF	TGTACGTCCTCTAGCGGTAACACCGGGGAGCTGTTTTTT